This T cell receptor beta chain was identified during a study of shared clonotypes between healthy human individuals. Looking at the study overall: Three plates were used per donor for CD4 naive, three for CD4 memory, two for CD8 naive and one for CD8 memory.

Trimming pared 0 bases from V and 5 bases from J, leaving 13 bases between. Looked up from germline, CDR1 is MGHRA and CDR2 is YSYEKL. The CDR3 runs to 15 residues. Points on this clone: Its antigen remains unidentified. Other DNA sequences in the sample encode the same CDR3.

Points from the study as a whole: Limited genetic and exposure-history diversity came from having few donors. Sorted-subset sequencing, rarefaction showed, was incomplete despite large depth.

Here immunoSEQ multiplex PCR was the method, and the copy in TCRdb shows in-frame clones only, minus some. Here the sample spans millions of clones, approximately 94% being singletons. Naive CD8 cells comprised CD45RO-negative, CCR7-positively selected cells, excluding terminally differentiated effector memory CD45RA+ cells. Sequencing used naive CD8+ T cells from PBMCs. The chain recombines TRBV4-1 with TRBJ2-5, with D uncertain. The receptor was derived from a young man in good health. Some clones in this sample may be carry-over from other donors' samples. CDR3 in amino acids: CASSQDPTGRETQYF. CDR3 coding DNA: TGCGCCAGCAGCCAAGACCCGACCGGCCGGGAGACCCAGTACTTC.